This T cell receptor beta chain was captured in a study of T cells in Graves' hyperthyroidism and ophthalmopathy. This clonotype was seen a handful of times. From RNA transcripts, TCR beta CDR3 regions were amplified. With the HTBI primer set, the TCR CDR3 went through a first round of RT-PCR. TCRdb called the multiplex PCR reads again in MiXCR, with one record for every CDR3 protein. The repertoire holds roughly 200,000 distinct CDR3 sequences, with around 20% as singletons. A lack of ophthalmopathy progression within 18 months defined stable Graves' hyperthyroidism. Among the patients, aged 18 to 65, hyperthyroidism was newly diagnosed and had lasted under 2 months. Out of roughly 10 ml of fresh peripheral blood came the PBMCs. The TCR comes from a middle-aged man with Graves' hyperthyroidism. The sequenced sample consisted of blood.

This CDR3 is CASSPSGAYGYTF. The CDR3 DNA reads TGTGCCAGCAGTCCGTCGGGTGCCTATGGCTACACCTTC. The rearrangement uses TRBV7-9 and TRBJ1-2; no definite D call. Germline CDR1 is SEHNR and CDR2 is FQNEAQ (reference sequence). V lost 6 bases to trimming and J lost 4 bases, with 12 bases between them. The CDR3 covers 13 residues.